This TCR beta chain was observed in a study of identical twins. J lost 3 bases, V lost 4 bases, and 23 bases had no gene match. The length of the CDR3 is 21 residues. In germline, CDR1 is MGHRA, CDR2 YSYEKL. Each CDR3 protein is one row after TCRdb ran MiXCR on the 5' RACE reads. Seen here are hundreds of thousands of distinct CDR3 sequences, about 7.5% observed once, and the top ten hold less than 2%. These records were also assigned to another study, of yellow fever vaccine responses in identical twins.

The receptor comes from a woman younger than 35 in good health. The J gene is TRBJ2-4, the V gene TRBV4-1, with 8 bases lining up with TRBD2. Sequencing was performed on memory (CD45RO+) T cells sorted from blood. CDR3 region: CASSPPTTGSGRSRFKNIQYF. The CDR3 nucleotides read TGCGCCAGCAGCCCCCCAACTACCGGCAGCGGGAGAAGTAGGTTCAAAAACATTCAGTACTTC.